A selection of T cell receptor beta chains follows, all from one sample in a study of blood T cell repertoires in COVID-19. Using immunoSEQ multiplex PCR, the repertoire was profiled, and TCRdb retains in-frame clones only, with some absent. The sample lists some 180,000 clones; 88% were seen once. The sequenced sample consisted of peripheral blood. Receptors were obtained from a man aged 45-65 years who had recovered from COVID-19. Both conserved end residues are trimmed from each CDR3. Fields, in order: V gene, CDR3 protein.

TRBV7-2	ASSKPGQRNYGYT
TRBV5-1	ASSFDRGQFEQY
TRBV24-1	ATSDQGQYNSPLH
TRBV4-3	ASSEGSDTGELF
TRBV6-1	ASSEVGGGYSPLH
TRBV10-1	ASSDYSGGANEQF
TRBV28	ASSLFRGRSEQY
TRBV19	ASSIDHIAGRITGELF
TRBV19	ASSIIYSNQPQH
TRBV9	ASGREGNTEAF
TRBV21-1	ATKGFTTHEQY
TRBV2	ASSEYGTAISYEQY
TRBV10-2	ASSEVPAADTQY
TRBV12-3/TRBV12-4	ASSLFERTEAF
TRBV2	ASSGWTGGGNQPQH
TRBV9	ASSNGQGGNTEAF
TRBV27	ASSLSLGEETQY
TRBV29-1	SVPGGGTDTQY
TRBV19	ASSSGTARGDNQPQH
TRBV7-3	ASGQEMNTEAF
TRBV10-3	AIRRDRNTEAF
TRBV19	ASSIGAGGYEQY
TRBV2	ASSDSDGSYEQY
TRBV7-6	ASSPGGQSGETQY
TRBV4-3	ASSPQPRGREKLF
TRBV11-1	ASSRDRKETQY
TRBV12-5	ASGLAGSYNEQF
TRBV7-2	ASSTGQGGETQY
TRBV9	ASSVAGGTYEQY
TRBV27	ASSGPARGVSSYEQY
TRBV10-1	ASSDGRTNTGELF
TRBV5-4	ASSSAGSTDTQY
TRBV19	ASSTAGNLYEQY
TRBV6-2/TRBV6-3	ASSQTGSNQPQH
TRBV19	ASSIGYTGELF
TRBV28	ASKTSGLGGQPQH
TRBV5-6	ASSLVGGYGYT
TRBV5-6	ASSAGNRAYEQY
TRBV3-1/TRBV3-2	ASSPLAGGYEQF
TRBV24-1	ATSDAVRETQY
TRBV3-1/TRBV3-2	ASSQDTAGYGYT
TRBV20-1	SARTRFEQF
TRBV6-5	ASTATSGGFETQY
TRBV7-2	ASTLAGGRAYNEQF
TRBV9	ASSGRDRGPTGELF
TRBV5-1	ASSFRMQSGGATGELF
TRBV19	ASSIGGGQNEKLF
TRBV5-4	ASSSGQGRTEAF
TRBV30	AWSVHGGQTGELF
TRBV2	ASQTAKYEKLF
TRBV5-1	ASSLGAGATNEKLF
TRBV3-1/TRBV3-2	ASSPPRDRASSYEQY
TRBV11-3	ASSSKDRGNEQF
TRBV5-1	ASRDGDTEAF
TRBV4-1	ASGTNIYNEQF